These 27 T cell receptor beta chains came from one sample sequenced in a study of response to subunit inactivated influenza vaccine (dated by TCRdb to between 2018 and 2020). The library was built by means of RT-PCR. Reads for this sample came from an Illumina HiSeq 2500. TCRdb trimmed public reads at Q25 via fastp, called clones via MiXCR and kept in-frame beta chains. Rows are combined by CDR3 protein, so each entry shows the most common genes and DNA. Across this sample there are some 500,000 distinct CDR3 sequences, with roughly 13% seen only once. The ten largest clones capture around 14% of the sample. According to the study, the label for this sample's time point signals: approximately 40 days after influenza vaccine administration. The specimen comprised PBMCs from blood, sampled about 40 days after vaccination. These TCRs come from a man aged 50-60 years who received an inactivated influenza vaccine. Donor details come from another sample of the same person, matched by shared clones.

This clonotype was found a few times. CDR3 protein: CASSSPLDRFNIQYF. In nucleotides, the CDR3 is TGTGCCAGCAGCTCCCCCCTGGACAGATTTAACATTCAGTACTTC. The rearrangement joins TRBV11-2 to TRBJ2-4, with D perhaps matching TRBD1 (6 bases). There are 15 residues in the CDR3. With 4 bases removed from V and 7 bases from J, the gap between germline ends came to 17 bases. Germline CDR1 and CDR2: SGHAT and FQNNGV. The complete variable domain, with remaining parts taken from reference TRBV11-2 and TRBJ2-4, reads EAGVAQSPRYKIIEKRQSVAFWCNPISGHATLYWYQQILGQGPKLLIQFQNNGVVDDSQLPKDRFSAERLKGVDSTLKIQPAKLEDSAVYLCASSSPLDRFNIQYFGAGTRLSVL.

This clonotype was picked up a small number of times. V usage is TRBV6-1 and J usage is TRBJ2-2, with 8 bases aligning to TRBD1. Trimming at V came to 6 bases and at J to 6 bases, leaving 6 bases not matched to a gene. The CDR3 totals 14 residues. Germline V CDR1 and CDR2: MNHNS, SASEGT. Here the CDR3 reads CASRRRRGPGELFF. CDR3 DNA: TGTGCCAGCAGGCGACGCAGGGGGCCCGGGGAGCTGTTTTTT.

At least ten counts were recorded for this clonotype. The chain carries TRBV4-3 and TRBJ2-1; 14 positions match TRBD2. This CDR3 contains 17 residues. Germline CDR1 is LGHNA and CDR2 is YSLEER. J was trimmed by 0 bases and V by 4 bases; bases with no gene match: 2. The CDR3 nucleotides are TGCGCCAGCAGCCTCGGACTAGCGGGGGGCTCCTACAATGAGCAGTTCTTC. Its protein is CASSLGLAGGSYNEQFF.

This clonotype came up many times. The gene calls are TRBV7-2 and TRBJ1-2, with D perhaps TRBD1 (5 bases). Per the germline V gene, CDR1 is SGHTA and CDR2 is FQGNSA. Trimming stripped 2 bases from V and 2 bases from J, with 12 bases between. The length of the CDR3 is 15 residues. The DNA of the CDR3 is TGTGCCAGCAGCTTAAGCCGGGGGGGAAACTATGGCTACACCTTC. It yields the protein CASSLSRGGNYGYTF.

This clonotype turned up a few times. J is TRBJ2-7 and V is TRBV29-1, with TRBD1 identical over 8 bases. There are 11 residues in the CDR3. After removal of 5 bases from V and 7 bases from J, the junction contained 4 bases not matched to a gene. Germline V lookup: CDR1 SQVTM, CDR2 ANQGSEA. The DNA for the CDR3 is TGCAGCGTTCGGACAGGGCGGGAGCAGTACTTC. Translating gives CSVRTGREQYF.

In DNA form, the CDR3 reads TGTGCCAGCAGTCCCGACAGGTGGGAAACCCAGTACTTC. Amino acid sequence: CASSPDRWETQYF. The genes are TRBV12-3 or TRBV12-4 and TRBJ2-5; D may be TRBD1 (6 bases). CDR3 length equals 13 residues. The V end lost 5 bases, the J end lost 8 bases, and 15 bases lay between the germline ends.

The rearrangement links TRBV28 to TRBJ2-7; D possibly corresponds to TRBD2 (5 bases). Germline V gives CDR1 MDHEN, CDR2 SYDVKM. The V and J ends lost 5 bases and 7 bases respectively, with 12 bases between them. The CDR3 runs 12 residues. The CDR3 region is CASSTGVVEQYF. The CDR3 DNA follows: TGTGCCAGCAGTACCGGGGTGGTTGAGCAGTACTTC.

In its sample, this clonotype was seen a few times. CDR3 region: CASSRNRRKASSGANVLTF. CDR3 nucleotides: TGTGCCAGCAGTAGAAACCGTCGAAAGGCAAGCTCTGGGGCCAACGTCCTGACTTTC. V usage is TRBV11-1 and J usage is TRBJ2-6; D remains unclear. Trimming stripped 6 bases from V and 0 bases from J, with 21 bases between. The CDR3 spans 19 residues. The germline CDR1 and CDR2 sequences are SGHAT and FQDESV (reference sequence).

The table lists this clonotype with a few counts. The chain employs TRBV7-2 and TRBJ2-7; 9 nucleotides line up with TRBD1. Germline V CDR1 and CDR2: SGHTA, FQGNSA. This CDR3 contains 16 residues. V trimming: 5 bases; J trimming: 2 bases; junction bases outside the gene matches: 10. In nucleotides, the CDR3 is TGTGCCAGCAGCCCCCTTATCGGACAGGGGACCTACGAGCAGTACTTC. Translating it yields CASSPLIGQGTYEQYF.

This clonotype showed up just a few times. This chain links TRBV29-1 with TRBJ2-1; D gene unclear. This CDR3 has 12 residues. V lost 2 bases, J lost 3 bases, and 5 bases lay in between. Per the germline V gene, CDR1 is SQVTM and CDR2 is ANQGSEA. The DNA of the CDR3 is TGCAGCGTTGAACTAGTCTACAATGAGCAGTTCTTC. This translates into CSVELVYNEQFF.

The chain recombines TRBV5-1 with TRBJ1-2; D gene uncertain. The CDR3 runs 15 residues. V dropped 2 bases and J dropped 1 base, with 12 bases sitting between them. Germline V gene sequence: CDR1 SGHRS, CDR2 YFSETQ. This chain's CDR3 is CASSLPGAFNYGYTF. The DNA for the CDR3 is TGCGCCAGCAGCTTACCGGGAGCTTTTAACTATGGCTACACCTTC.

V and J are TRBV7-2 and TRBJ2-3; 9 positions agree with TRBD1. CDR3 size: 18 residues. V trimming: 3 bases; J trimming: 0 bases; junction bases outside the gene matches: 10. Germline assignment: CDR1 SGHTA and CDR2 FQGNSA. The CDR3 here is CASSFTLGGQGSTDTQYF. The CDR3 nucleotides are TGTGCCAGCAGCTTCACGCTGGGCGGACAGGGGAGCACAGATACGCAGTATTTT.

This clonotype has at least ten counts. The chain combines TRBV5-1 with TRBJ2-7; a weak D match, TRBD2 (5 bases). CDR1 SGHRS and CDR2 YFSETQ come from the germline V gene. V gave up 4 bases and J gave up 6 bases, with 14 bases separating them. CDR3 length equals 13 residues. CDR3 DNA sequence: TGCGCCAGCAGCCTACGGACTGGCTCCGAGCAGTACTTC. Protein sequence: CASSLRTGSEQYF.

This chain uses TRBV20-1 with TRBJ2-1; 8 bases agree with TRBD2. Trimming cost V 0 bases and J 0 bases; bases outside gene matches: 7. The CDR3 runs 17 residues. CDR1 and CDR2 (germline): DFQATT, SNEGSKA (reference sequence). As DNA, the CDR3 is TGCAGTGCTAGAGATCGAGAGCGGGGGAGCTCCTACAATGAGCAGTTCTTC. As protein: CSARDRERGSSYNEQFF.

This clonotype was seen a few times. This chain links TRBV12-3 or TRBV12-4 with TRBJ2-1; D not resolved. CDR3 length: 16 residues. Deletions cut 2 bases from V and 7 bases from J, with 18 bases between. The CDR3 DNA is TGTGCCAGCAGTTTAAGGGCCGACTGGGGAATAAATGAGCAGTTCTTC. Encoded protein: CASSLRADWGINEQFF.

This clonotype appeared a few times. The chain employs TRBV6-2 or TRBV6-3 and TRBJ2-5, with TRBD2 as a possible D gene (5 bases). The CDR3 contains 14 residues. Trimming cost V 2 bases and J 5 bases, with 12 bases left between them. Germline V lookup: CDR1 MNHEY, CDR2 SVGEGT. The CDR3 DNA reads as TGTGCCAGCAGTTACGATGAGGGCGGGGAGACCCAGTACTTC. Translated, it gives CASSYDEGGETQYF.

This clonotype was detected a few times. The V call is TRBV7-2, the J call TRBJ2-7, with 10 bases fitting TRBD1. V dropped 1 base and J dropped 5; count of bases not matched to a gene: 5. The CDR3 is made up of 15 amino acids. In germline, CDR1 is SGHTA, CDR2 FQGNSA. Here the CDR3 reads CASSLVGTGAHEQYF. The CDR3 DNA sequence: TGTGCCAGCAGCTTAGTCGGGACAGGGGCCCACGAGCAGTACTTC.

This clonotype was picked up a small number of times. The J gene is TRBJ2-3, the V gene TRBV6-2 or TRBV6-3; D not resolved. The CDR3 spans 11 residues. V was pared by 2 bases and J by 7 bases, with 4 bases between. CDR1 is MNHEY and CDR2 is SVGEGT in the germline V gene. Here the CDR3 reads CASSYVNTQYF. CDR3 bases: TGTGCCAGCAGTTACGTGAATACGCAGTATTTT.

The sample holds many counts of this clonotype. The genes are TRBV16 and TRBJ1-6; D is uncertain. Trimming removed 4 bases at V and 7 bases at J, with 11 bases between. Looked up from germline, CDR1 is KGHSY and CDR2 is FQNENV. The CDR3 extends over 14 amino acids. CDR3: CASSPISANSPLHF. Here the CDR3 DNA reads TGTGCCAGCAGCCCGATCAGTGCGAATTCACCCCTCCACTTT.

The chain carries TRBV5-1 and TRBJ1-1; D perhaps matches TRBD1 (5 bases). Between the trimmed V and J ends, which lost 0 bases and 1 base, there was a span of 10 bases. The CDR3 contains 15 residues. Germline CDR1 and CDR2: SGHRS and YFSETQ. The CDR3 loop is CASSLVQGRNTEAFF. The CDR3 nucleotides read TGCGCCAGCAGCTTGGTCCAGGGAAGGAACACTGAAGCTTTCTTT.

J is TRBJ2-3 and V is TRBV14, with D perhaps being TRBD1 or TRBD2 (5 bases each). Trimming removed 4 bases from V and 2 bases from J, with 13 bases in between. Germline values: CDR1 SGHDN, CDR2 FVKESK. This CDR3 comprises 15 residues. CDR3: CASSPWGSITDTQYF. The CDR3 bases are TGTGCCAGCAGCCCCTGGGGGAGTATCACAGATACGCAGTATTTT.

The chain uses TRBV27 and TRBJ2-1; 12 positions agree with TRBD2. Germline V lookup: CDR1 MNHEY, CDR2 SMNVEV (reference sequence). This CDR3 is built from 17 residues. The junction had 3 bases not matched to a gene; V was cut back by 3 bases and J by 0 bases. CDR3 loop: CASSFTTSGGSYNEQFF. CDR3 bases: TGTGCCAGCAGTTTTACGACTAGCGGGGGCTCCTACAATGAGCAGTTCTTC.

The table lists this clonotype with a few counts. V usage is TRBV20-1 and J usage is TRBJ2-1; 7 nucleotides agree with TRBD2. Germline lookup yields CDR1 DFQATT and CDR2 SNEGSKA (reference sequence). There are 15 residues in the CDR3. Trimming took 8 bases from V and 1 from J; bases not matched to a gene: 11. Here the CDR3 reads CSPQGEGTSYNEQFF. The CDR3 DNA reads TGCAGTCCCCAAGGGGAGGGGACGTCCTACAATGAGCAGTTCTTC.

In its sample, this clonotype was seen a few times. The CDR3, as DNA: TGTGCCAGCAGCGTGGCGGGGACCGCGATCGCCTACGAGCAGTACTTC. It codes for CASSVAGTAIAYEQYF. The chain carries TRBV7-8 and TRBJ2-7; the D gene is possibly TRBD2 (6 bases). The length of the CDR3 is 16 residues. Trimming removed 5 bases from V and 2 bases from J, with 19 bases in between. Germline V gene lookup returns CDR1 SGHVS and CDR2 FQNEAQ.

The gene calls are TRBV29-1 and TRBJ2-7; D gene ambiguous. V lost 1 base, J lost 6 bases, and 13 bases lay in between. Germline V gene sequence: CDR1 SQVTM, CDR2 ANQGSEA. The CDR3 covers 13 residues. CDR3 nucleotides: TGCAGCGTTGAAGTGGGTCCCTCGGGCGAGCAGTACTTC. Translation: CSVEVGPSGEQYF.

At least ten counts were recorded for this clonotype. The chain carries TRBV20-1 and TRBJ2-3, with a possible D match to TRBD2 (6 bases). The V end was cut by 6 bases, the J end by 0 bases, with 10 bases between. Germline V gene lookup returns CDR1 DFQATT and CDR2 SNEGSKA (reference sequence). The CDR3 runs to 13 residues. The CDR3: CSARSGSTDTQYF. The CDR3 bases are TGCAGTGCCAGGAGCGGGAGCACAGATACGCAGTATTTT.

V and J are TRBV11-2 and TRBJ2-1; TRBD2 matches 11 bases. CDR1 is SGHAT, CDR2 FQNNGV, per germline. Trimming cost V 2 bases and J 2 bases; bases outside gene matches: 11. This CDR3 has 19 amino acids. CDR3 sequence: CASSLFALAGVSAYNEQFF. The CDR3 DNA follows: TGTGCCAGCAGCTTATTTGCACTAGCGGGGGTTAGCGCCTACAATGAGCAGTTCTTC.